The entry below gives a single TCR beta chain sequence along with its context. Its antigen is unknown. Germline CDR1 reads SNHLY; CDR2 reads FYNNEI. V shed 6 bases, J shed 3 bases, and the junction held 8 bases outside the gene matches. The CDR3 extends over 15 amino acids. HIV-negative, healthy adults without recent acute infections or vaccinations were the donors. The source of the sample is a study of shared clonotypes between healthy human individuals. Whole-study results and caveats: Clonotypes shared by all four donors outscored non-shared clonotypes in generation probability. As a rule, naive subsets had a larger estimated richness than memory subsets. At large depth, rarefaction still showed sorted-subset sequencing to be incomplete.

The method was immunoSEQ multiplex PCR; TCRdb's version includes in-frame clones alone and lacks a portion of them. The sample carries 980,000 or so clones, about three quarters recorded once. The rearrangement joins TRBV2 to TRBJ2-1, with 7 bases matching TRBD2. The sample was memory CD4+ T cells sorted from blood. The subset here: CD45RA-negative fraction. This sequence originates from a man between 18 and 35 years old in good health. CDR3: CASRPRGGGYNEQFF. DNA for the CDR3: TGTGCCAGCAGGCCTCGTGGGGGGGGCTACAATGAGCAGTTCTTC.